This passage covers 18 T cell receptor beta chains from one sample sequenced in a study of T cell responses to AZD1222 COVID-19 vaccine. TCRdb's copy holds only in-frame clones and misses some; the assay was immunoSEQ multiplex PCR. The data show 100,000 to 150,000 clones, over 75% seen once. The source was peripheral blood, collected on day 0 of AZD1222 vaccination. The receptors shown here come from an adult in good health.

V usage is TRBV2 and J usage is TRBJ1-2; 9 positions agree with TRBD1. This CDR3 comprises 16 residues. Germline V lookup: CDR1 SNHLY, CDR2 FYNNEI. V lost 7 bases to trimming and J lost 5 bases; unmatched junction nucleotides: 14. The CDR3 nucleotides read TGTGCCAGCACTGGATTACGGGGACAGGGTATTTATGGCTACACCTTC. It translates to CASTGLRGQGIYGYTF.

The CDR3: CASSSPRGSSYEQYF. The CDR3, as DNA: TGTGCCAGCAGCTCCCCCCGTGGGTCATCCTACGAGCAGTACTTC. V gene TRBV11-2 combines with J gene TRBJ2-7; D ambiguous. V was cut by 4 bases and J by 1 base, with 14 bases left in between. The CDR3 length is 15 residues. The germline gives CDR1 SGHAT, CDR2 FQNNGV.

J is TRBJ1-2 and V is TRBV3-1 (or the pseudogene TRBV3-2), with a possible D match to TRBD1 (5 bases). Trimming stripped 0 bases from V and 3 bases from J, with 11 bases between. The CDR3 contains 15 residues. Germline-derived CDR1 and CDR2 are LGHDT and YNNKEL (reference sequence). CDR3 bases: TGTGCCAGCAGCCAAGAAGCAGGGTTCGACTATGGCTACACCTTC. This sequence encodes CASSQEAGFDYGYTF.

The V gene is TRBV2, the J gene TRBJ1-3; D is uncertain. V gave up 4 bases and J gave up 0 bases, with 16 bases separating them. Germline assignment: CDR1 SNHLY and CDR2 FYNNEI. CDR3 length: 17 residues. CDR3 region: CASSGVKGLISGNTIYF. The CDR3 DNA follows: TGTGCCAGCAGTGGGGTCAAGGGTTTAATCTCTGGAAACACCATATATTTT.

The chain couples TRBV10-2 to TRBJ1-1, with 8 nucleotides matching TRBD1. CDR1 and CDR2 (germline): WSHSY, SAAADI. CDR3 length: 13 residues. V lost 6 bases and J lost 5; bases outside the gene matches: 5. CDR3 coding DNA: TGCGCCAGCAGCGACAGGGGACAAACTGAAGCTTTCTTT. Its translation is CASSDRGQTEAFF.

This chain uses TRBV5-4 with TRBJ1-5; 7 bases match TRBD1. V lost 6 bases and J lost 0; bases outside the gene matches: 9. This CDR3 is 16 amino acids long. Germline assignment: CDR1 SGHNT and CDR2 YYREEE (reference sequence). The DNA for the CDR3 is TGTGCCAGCACCAACTCCAGGGGGTATAGCAATCAGCCCCAGCATTTT. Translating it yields CASTNSRGYSNQPQHF.

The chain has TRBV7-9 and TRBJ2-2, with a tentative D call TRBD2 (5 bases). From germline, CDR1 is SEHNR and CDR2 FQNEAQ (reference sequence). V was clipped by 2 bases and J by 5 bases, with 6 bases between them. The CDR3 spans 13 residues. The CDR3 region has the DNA TGTGCCAGCAGCTTACGAGGGACCGGGGAGCTGTTTTTT. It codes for CASSLRGTGELFF.

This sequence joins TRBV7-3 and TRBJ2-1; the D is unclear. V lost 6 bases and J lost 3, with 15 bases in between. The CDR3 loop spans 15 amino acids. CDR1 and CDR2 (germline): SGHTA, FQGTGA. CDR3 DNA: TGTGCCAGCAGTACCGACCCGTCCTACTACAATGAGCAGTTCTTC. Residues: CASSTDPSYYNEQFF.

The CDR3, as DNA: TGTGCCAGCAGTTCACCCCAGGGGGGGGCAGGGGAGACCCAGTACTTC. This translates into CASSSPQGGAGETQYF. This chain connects TRBV28 to TRBJ2-5, with D tentatively TRBD1 or TRBD2 (7 bases each). The CDR3 runs to 16 residues. Trimming shortened V by 4 bases and J by 5 bases, and 20 bases separated the two germline ends. Germline lookup yields CDR1 MDHEN and CDR2 SYDVKM.

In DNA form, the CDR3 reads TGTGCCAGCAGCCCGCAGGTACAAATCACTGAAGCTTTCTTT. Its translation is CASSPQVQITEAFF. This chain links TRBV25-1 with TRBJ1-1, with D hard to call. The V end was cut by 6 bases, the J end by 4 bases, with 15 bases between. The CDR3 totals 14 residues. Germline CDR1 and CDR2: MGHDK and SYGVNS.

The chain's CDR3 is CASSRWDRINTGELFF. The CDR3 bases are TGTGCCAGCAGTCGATGGGACAGAATAAACACCGGGGAGCTGTTTTTT. The V and J genes are TRBV6-6 and TRBJ2-2; the match to TRBD1 covers 7 bases. Trimming cost V 5 bases and J 2 bases; bases outside gene matches: 8. The germline V gene encodes CDR1 MNHNY and CDR2 SVGAGI (reference sequence). This CDR3 region has 16 residues.

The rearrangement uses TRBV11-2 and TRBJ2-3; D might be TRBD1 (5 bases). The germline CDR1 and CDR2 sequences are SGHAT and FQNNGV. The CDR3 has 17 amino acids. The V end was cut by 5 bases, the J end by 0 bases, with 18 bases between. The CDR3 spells CASSTRRRGGSTDTQYF. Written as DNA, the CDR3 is TGTGCCAGCAGCACCCGCCGTAGGGGCGGCAGCACAGATACGCAGTATTTT.

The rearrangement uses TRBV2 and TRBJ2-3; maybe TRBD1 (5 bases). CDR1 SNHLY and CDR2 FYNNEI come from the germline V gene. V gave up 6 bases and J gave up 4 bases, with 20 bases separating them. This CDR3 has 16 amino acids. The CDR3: CASRETGALGPDTQYF. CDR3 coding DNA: TGTGCCAGCAGGGAAACTGGGGCTCTTGGGCCAGATACGCAGTATTTT.

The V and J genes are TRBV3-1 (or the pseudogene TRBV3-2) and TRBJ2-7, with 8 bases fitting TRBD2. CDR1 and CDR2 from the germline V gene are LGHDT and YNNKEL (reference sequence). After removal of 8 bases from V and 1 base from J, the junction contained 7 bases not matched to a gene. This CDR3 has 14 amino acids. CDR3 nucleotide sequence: TGTGCCAGCGCGGTGACTAGCGAGTCCTACGAGCAGTACTTC. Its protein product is CASAVTSESYEQYF.

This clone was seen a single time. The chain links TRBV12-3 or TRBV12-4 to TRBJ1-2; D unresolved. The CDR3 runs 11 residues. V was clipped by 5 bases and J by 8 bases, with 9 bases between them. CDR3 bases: TGTGCCAGCAGTCAACCTGGGGGCTACACCTTC. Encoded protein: CASSQPGGYTF.

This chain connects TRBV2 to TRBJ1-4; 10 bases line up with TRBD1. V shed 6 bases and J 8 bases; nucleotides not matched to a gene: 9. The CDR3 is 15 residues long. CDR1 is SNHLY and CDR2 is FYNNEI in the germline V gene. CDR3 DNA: TGTGCCAGCAGCGCGACAGGGGGCCTATGGGAAAAACTGTTTTTT. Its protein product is CASSATGGLWEKLFF. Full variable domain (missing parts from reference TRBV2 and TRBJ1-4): EPEVTQTPSHQVTQMGQEVILRCVPISNHLYFYWYRQILGQKVEFLVSFYNNEISEKSEIFDDQFSVERPDGSNFTLKIRSTKLEDSAMYFCASSATGGLWEKLFFGSGTQLSVL.

The CDR3 loop is CASSRTSGFYEQYF. The CDR3 DNA follows: TGTGCCAGCAGCAGGACTAGCGGTTTCTACGAGCAGTACTTC. The chain links TRBV7-2 to TRBJ2-7; 10 bases fit TRBD2. Trimming at V came to 5 bases and at J to 3 bases, leaving 4 bases not matched to a gene. Germline V gene sequence: CDR1 SGHTA, CDR2 FQGNSA. The CDR3 has 14 residues.

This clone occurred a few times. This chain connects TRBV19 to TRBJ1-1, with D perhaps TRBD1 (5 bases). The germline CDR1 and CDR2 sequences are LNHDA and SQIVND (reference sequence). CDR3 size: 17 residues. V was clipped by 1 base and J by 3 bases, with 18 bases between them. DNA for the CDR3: TGTGCCAGTAGTATAGGGGTCCAGGGAGGATGGGACACTGAAGCTTTCTTT. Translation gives CASSIGVQGGWDTEAFF. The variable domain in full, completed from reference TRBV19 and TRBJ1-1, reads DGGITQSPKYLFRKEGQNVTLSCEQNLNHDAMYWYRQDPGQGLRLIYYSQIVNDFQKGDIAEGYSVSREKKESFPLTVTSAQKNPTAFYLCASSIGVQGGWDTEAFFGQGTRLTVV.